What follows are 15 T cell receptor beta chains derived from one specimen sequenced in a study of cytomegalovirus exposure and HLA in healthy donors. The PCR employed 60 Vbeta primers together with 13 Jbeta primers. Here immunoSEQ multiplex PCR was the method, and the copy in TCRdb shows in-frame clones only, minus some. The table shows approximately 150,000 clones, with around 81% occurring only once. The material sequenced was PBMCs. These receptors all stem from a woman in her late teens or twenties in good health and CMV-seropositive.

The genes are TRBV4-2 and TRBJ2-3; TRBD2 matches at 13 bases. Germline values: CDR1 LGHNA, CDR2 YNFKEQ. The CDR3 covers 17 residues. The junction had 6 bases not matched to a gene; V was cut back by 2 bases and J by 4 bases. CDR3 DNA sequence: TGTGCCAGCAGCCAAACTCGGACTAGCGGGGGTTCAGATACGCAGTATTTT. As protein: CASSQTRTSGGSDTQYF.

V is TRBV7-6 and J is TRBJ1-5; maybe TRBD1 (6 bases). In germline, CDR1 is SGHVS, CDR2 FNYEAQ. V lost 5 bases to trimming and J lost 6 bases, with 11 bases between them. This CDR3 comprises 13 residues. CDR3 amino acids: CASSDSRGQPQHF. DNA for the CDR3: TGTGCCAGCAGCGATTCCAGGGGTCAGCCCCAGCATTTT.

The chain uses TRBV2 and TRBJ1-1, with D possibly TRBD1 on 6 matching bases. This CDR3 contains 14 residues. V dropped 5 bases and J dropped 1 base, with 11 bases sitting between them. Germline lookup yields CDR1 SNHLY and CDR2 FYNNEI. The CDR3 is CASSRQAGNTEAFF. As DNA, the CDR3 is TGTGCCAGCAGTCGACAGGCTGGGAACACTGAAGCTTTCTTT.

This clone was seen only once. This CDR3 reads CAVPGPTPEAFF. The CDR3 bases are TGTGCCGTGCCAGGGCCCACCCCTGAAGCTTTCTTT. V is TRBV6-1 and J is TRBJ1-1, with a possible D match to TRBD1 (5 bases). The germline V gene encodes CDR1 MNHNS and CDR2 SASEGT. Trimming left V 11 bases short and J 6 bases short, with 16 bases between. This CDR3 is built from 12 residues.

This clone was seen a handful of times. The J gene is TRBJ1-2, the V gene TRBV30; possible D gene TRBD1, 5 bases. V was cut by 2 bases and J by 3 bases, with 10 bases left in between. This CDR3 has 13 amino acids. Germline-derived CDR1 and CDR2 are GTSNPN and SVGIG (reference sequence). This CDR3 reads CAWSRAGYYGYTF. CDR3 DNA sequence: TGTGCCTGGAGTCGAGCAGGGTACTATGGCTACACCTTC.

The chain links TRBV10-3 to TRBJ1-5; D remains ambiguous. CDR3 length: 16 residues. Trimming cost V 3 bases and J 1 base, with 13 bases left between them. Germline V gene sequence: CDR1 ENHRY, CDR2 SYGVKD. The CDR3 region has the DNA TGTGCCATCAGTGAAGGAGGGTTCGGGAGCAATCAGCCCCAGCATTTT. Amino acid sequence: CAISEGGFGSNQPQHF.

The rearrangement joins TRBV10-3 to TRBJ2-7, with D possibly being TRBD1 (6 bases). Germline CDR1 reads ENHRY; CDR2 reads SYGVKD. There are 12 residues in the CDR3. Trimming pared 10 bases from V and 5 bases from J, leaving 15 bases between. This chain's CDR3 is CATRGRTDEQYF. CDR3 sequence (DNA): TGTGCCACCAGGGGCCGTACGGACGAGCAGTACTTC.

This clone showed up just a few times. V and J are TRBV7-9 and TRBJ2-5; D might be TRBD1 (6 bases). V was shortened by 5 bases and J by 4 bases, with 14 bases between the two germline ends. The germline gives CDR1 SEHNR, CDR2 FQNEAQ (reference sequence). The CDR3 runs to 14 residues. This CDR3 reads CASSQQGGGETQYF. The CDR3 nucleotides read TGTGCCAGCAGCCAACAGGGTGGGGGAGAGACCCAGTACTTC. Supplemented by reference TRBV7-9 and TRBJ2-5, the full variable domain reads DTGVSQNPRHKITKRGQNVTFRCDPISEHNRLYWYRQTLGQGPEFLTYFQNEAQLEKSRLLSDRFSAERPKGSFSTLEIQRTEQGDSAMYLCASSQQGGGETQYFGPGTRLLVL.

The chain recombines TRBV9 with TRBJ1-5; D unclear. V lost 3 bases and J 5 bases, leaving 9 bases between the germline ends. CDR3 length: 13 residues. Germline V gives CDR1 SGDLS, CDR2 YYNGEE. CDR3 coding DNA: TGTGCCAGCAGCGCCCGGTCTGATCAGCCCCAGCATTTT. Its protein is CASSARSDQPQHF.

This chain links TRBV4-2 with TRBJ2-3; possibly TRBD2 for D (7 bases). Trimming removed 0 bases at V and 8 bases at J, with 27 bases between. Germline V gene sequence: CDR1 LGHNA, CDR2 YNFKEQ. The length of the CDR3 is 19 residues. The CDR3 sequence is CASSQERGEGGGAQGTQYF. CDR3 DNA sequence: TGTGCCAGCAGCCAAGAAAGGGGGGAGGGCGGGGGAGCGCAGGGTACGCAGTATTTT.

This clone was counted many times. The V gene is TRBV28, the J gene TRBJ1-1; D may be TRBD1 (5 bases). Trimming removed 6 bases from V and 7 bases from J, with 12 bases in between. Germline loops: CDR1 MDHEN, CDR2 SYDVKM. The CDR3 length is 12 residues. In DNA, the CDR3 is TGTGCCAGCAGACAGGTTGGTAGTGAAGCTTTCTTT. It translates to CASRQVGSEAFF.

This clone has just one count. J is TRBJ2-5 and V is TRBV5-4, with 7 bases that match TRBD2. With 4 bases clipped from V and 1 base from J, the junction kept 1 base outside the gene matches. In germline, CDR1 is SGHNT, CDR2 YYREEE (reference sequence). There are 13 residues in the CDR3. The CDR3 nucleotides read TGTGCCAGCAGCGGACTAGTCCAAGAGACCCAGTACTTC. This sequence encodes CASSGLVQETQYF.

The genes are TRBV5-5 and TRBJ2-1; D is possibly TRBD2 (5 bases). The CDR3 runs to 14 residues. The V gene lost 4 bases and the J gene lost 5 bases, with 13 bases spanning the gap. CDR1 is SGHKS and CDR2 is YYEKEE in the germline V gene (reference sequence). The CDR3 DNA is TGTGCCAGCAGCCAAGGACTGGGCCACAATGAGCAGTTCTTC. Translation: CASSQGLGHNEQFF. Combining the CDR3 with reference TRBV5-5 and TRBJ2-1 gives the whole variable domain DAGVTQSPTHLIKTRGQQVTLRCSPISGHKSVSWYQQVLGQGPQFIFQYYEKEERGRGNFPDRFSARQFPNYSSELNVNALLLGDSALYLCASSQGLGHNEQFFGPGTRLTVL.

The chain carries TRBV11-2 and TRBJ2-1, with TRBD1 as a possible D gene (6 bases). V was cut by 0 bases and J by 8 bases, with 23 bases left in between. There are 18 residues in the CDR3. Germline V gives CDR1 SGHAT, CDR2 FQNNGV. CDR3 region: CASSLDADRFWALDEQFF. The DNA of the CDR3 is TGTGCCAGCAGCTTAGACGCAGACAGGTTTTGGGCACTGGATGAGCAGTTCTTC.

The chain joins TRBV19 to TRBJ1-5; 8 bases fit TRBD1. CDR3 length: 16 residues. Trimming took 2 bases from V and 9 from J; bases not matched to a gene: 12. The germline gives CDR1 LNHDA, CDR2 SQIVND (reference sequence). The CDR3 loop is CASSIITGGGGRPQHF. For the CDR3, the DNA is TGTGCCAGTAGTATAATCACAGGGGGTGGAGGGCGGCCCCAGCATTTT.